The 14 T cell receptor beta chains below all came from one sample that was sequenced in a study of beta chain features in type 1 diabetes. Study-level results: Patients with Type 1 diabetes showed moderately but significantly shorter TCRB CDR3s in all four CD4+ subsets.

Isolated RNA was reverse transcribed in full, so expressed TCRB transcripts were sequenced. Using immunoSEQ multiplex PCR, the repertoire was profiled, and TCRdb retains in-frame clones only, with some absent. The sample records 150,000 to 200,000 clones, roughly 9% being singletons. The antigens these receptors bind are not known. The sequenced sample consisted of central memory CD4+ T cells from blood. The receptors originated from a woman in her twenties or thirties with type 1 diabetes.

This clone was detected only a few times. The chain employs TRBV5-1 and TRBJ2-1; perhaps TRBD2 as D (5 bases). The V and J ends lost 3 bases and 8 bases respectively, with 18 bases between them. CDR3 length equals 15 residues. The germline CDR1 and CDR2 sequences are SGHRS and YFSETQ. Here the CDR3 DNA reads TGCGCCAGCAGCTCCACTGGCTCACTAGGCGATGAGCAGTTCTTC. The encoded protein is CASSSTGSLGDEQFF.

CDR3 bases: TGTGCCAGCAGCGTAATCAGGGAGGGTGAGCAGTTCTTC. Translation gives CASSVIREGEQFF. The chain has TRBV9 and TRBJ2-1, with 7 bases that match TRBD2. With V trimmed by 1 base and J by 9 bases, 4 bases remained unmatched. This CDR3 region has 13 residues. The germline V gene encodes CDR1 SGDLS and CDR2 YYNGEE. Variable domain in full (rest from reference TRBV9 and TRBJ2-1): DSGVTQTPKHLITATGQRVTLRCSPRSGDLSVYWYQQSLDQGLQFLIQYYNGEERAKGNILERFSAQQFPDLHSELNLSSLELGDSALYFCASSVIREGEQFFGPGTRLTVL.

Concerning this clone: Distinct nucleotide sequences in the sample also encode this CDR3. The chain employs TRBV19 and TRBJ1-5, with 11 bases lining up with TRBD1. Trimming removed 9 bases from V and 5 bases from J; junction bases left unmatched: 3. The CDR3 length is 13 residues. The germline gives CDR1 LNHDA, CDR2 SQIVND (reference sequence). The CDR3 coding sequence is TGTGCCAGCAGGGGACAGGGGGATCAGCCCCAGCATTTT. It yields the protein CASRGQGDQPQHF.

The rearrangement joins TRBV11-2 to TRBJ2-3; D perhaps matches TRBD2 (5 bases). The germline V and J ends were trimmed by 0 bases and 4 bases, with 8 bases remaining between them. CDR3 length: 14 residues. Germline loops: CDR1 SGHAT, CDR2 FQNNGV. The chain's CDR3 is CASSLDSSSDTQYF. DNA for the CDR3: TGTGCCAGCAGCTTAGACTCTAGCTCAGATACGCAGTATTTT.

As for this clone: An end of the junction differs from the germline gene, which may be a read error. The chain uses TRBV14 and TRBJ2-1; maybe TRBD2 (6 bases). The CDR3 runs to 12 residues. Per the germline V gene, CDR1 is SGHDN and CDR2 is FVKESK. In DNA form, the CDR3 reads TGTGCCAGCAGCCAAGTGGGGCGGGAAGTGATCTTC. Its protein is CASSQVGREVIF.

The sample holds a few counts of this clone. The chain combines TRBV5-4 with TRBJ2-5; TRBD2 matches at 7 bases. The CDR3 consists of 15 residues. CDR1 is SGHNT, CDR2 YYREEE, per germline (reference sequence). J gave up 2 bases and V 4 bases, and 8 bases lay outside the gene matches. As DNA, the CDR3 is TGTGCCAGCAGCCAACGCAGACTAGCTCAAGAGACCCAGTACTTC. The encoded protein is CASSQRRLAQETQYF.

This clone was picked up a small number of times. The genes are TRBV2 and TRBJ1-1; tentatively, D is TRBD1 (6 bases). CDR3 length equals 13 residues. Per the germline V gene, CDR1 is SNHLY and CDR2 is FYNNEI. Trimming shortened V by 8 bases and J by 5 bases, and 15 bases separated the two germline ends. CDR3 in amino acids: CASVRRGETEAFF. The CDR3 nucleotides read TGTGCCAGCGTCCGCAGGGGCGAAACTGAAGCTTTCTTT.

This clone was seen more than once but under ten times. Additional DNA sequences in this sample encode the identical CDR3. The chain links TRBV30 to TRBJ2-7, with a possible D match to TRBD2 (5 bases). Germline assignment: CDR1 GTSNPN and CDR2 SVGIG (reference sequence). CDR3 length: 11 residues. V gave up 5 bases and J gave up 3 bases, with 8 bases separating them. CDR3 DNA sequence: TGTGCCTGGGGAGGCGGCTACGAGCAGTACTTC. Protein sequence: CAWGGGYEQYF.

This clone has only a few counts. The rearrangement uses TRBV18 and TRBJ2-7; 7 positions match TRBD1. Germline-derived CDR1 and CDR2 are KGHSH and LQKENI. The CDR3 runs 15 residues. V was pared by 4 bases and J by 2 bases, with 8 bases of the junction left unmatched. CDR3 coding DNA: TGTGCCAGCTCACAAACAGGGACAGCCACCTACGAGCAGTACTTC. It specifies CASSQTGTATYEQYF.

CDR3 region: CASSKQGQFSGNTIYF. CDR3 nucleotide sequence: TGTGCCAGCAGCAAACAGGGACAGTTCTCTGGAAACACCATATATTTT. V is TRBV9 and J is TRBJ1-3, with 7 bases that match TRBD1. V dropped 4 bases and J dropped 0; count of bases not matched to a gene: 7. This CDR3 contains 16 residues. Germline V gene data show CDR1 as SGDLS and CDR2 as YYNGEE.

This chain uses TRBV28 with TRBJ1-5; a weak D match, TRBD1 (5 bases). The CDR3 contains 13 residues. Germline V gene sequence: CDR1 MDHEN, CDR2 SYDVKM. Trimming removed 3 bases from V and 10 bases from J, with 13 bases in between. For the CDR3, the DNA is TGTGCCAGCAGTTTCAGGGCCCGCCCTCCCCAGCATTTT. It encodes CASSFRARPPQHF.

This clone was seen a handful of times. The rearrangement uses TRBV5-6 and TRBJ1-5; no clear D. With 5 bases removed from V and 3 bases from J, the gap between germline ends came to 18 bases. Germline CDR1 is SGHDT and CDR2 is YYEEEE. This CDR3 has 16 residues. This CDR3 is CASSLLGRGNNQPQHF. In nucleotides, the CDR3 is TGTGCCAGCAGTTTGCTTGGGAGAGGGAACAATCAGCCCCAGCATTTT. Variable domain in full (rest from reference TRBV5-6 and TRBJ1-5): DAGVTQSPTHLIKTRGQQVTLRCSPKSGHDTVSWYQQALGQGPQFIFQYYEEEERQRGNFPDRFSGHQFPNYSSELNVNALLLGDSALYLCASSLLGRGNNQPQHFGDGTRLSIL.

CDR3 in DNA: TGTGCCAGCAGCTTAGCTAGCGGGACACAAGAGACCCAGTACTTC. It codes for CASSLASGTQETQYF. The chain carries TRBV7-2 and TRBJ2-5, with 8 nucleotides matching TRBD2. With V trimmed by 0 bases and J by 2 bases, 2 bases remained unmatched. The CDR3 has 15 residues. The germline V gene encodes CDR1 SGHTA and CDR2 FQGNSA.

The chain joins TRBV30 to TRBJ2-5, with D possibly being TRBD1 (5 bases). From germline, CDR1 is GTSNPN and CDR2 SVGIG (reference sequence). Trimming removed 7 bases at V and 1 base at J, with 13 bases between. The CDR3 sequence is 13 residues long. The CDR3 spells CASDTGAQETQYF. The DNA of the CDR3 is TGTGCCTCAGACACAGGCGCCCAAGAGACCCAGTACTTC.